This T cell receptor (beta chain) was recorded in a study of T cells after somatic rescue of genetic block. Produced via immunoSEQ multiplex PCR; TCRdb's table is partial and in-frame only. The sample comprises 13,000 to 15,000 clones, 60% to 75% of which are singletons, and about 26% rests with the top ten. Trimming cost V 8 bases and J 4 bases, with 17 bases left between them. CDR3 length: 14 amino acids. Germline assignment: CDR1 MDHEN and CDR2 SYDVKM. The sequencing input was peripheral blood mononuclear cells (PBMCs). J is TRBJ1-2 and V is TRBV28, with D unclear. This sequence originates from a man between 18 and 29 years old. This CDR3 reads CASYSRSGSYGYTF. DNA of the CDR3: TGTGCCAGCTACTCCCGGTCGGGATCCTATGGCTACACCTTC.